The next 25 T cell receptor beta chains were all read from a single sample in a study of CD8+ T cells in alopecia areata. The treatment here: oral pan-JAK inhibitor, 5-10 mg twice daily. Reverse transcribed after extraction, RNA yielded cDNA as the sequencing template. Using immunoSEQ multiplex PCR, the repertoire was profiled, and TCRdb retains in-frame clones only, with some absent. The sample yields 190,000 or so clones, around 58% seen once. The specimen was CD8+ T cells sorted from blood, collected at week 24, from a patient treated with tofacitinib. The origin of the receptors is a human donor with alopecia areata.

This clone was seen more than once but under ten times. V gene TRBV29-1 combines with J gene TRBJ1-3; 7 bases are shared with TRBD1. There are 15 residues in the CDR3. CDR1 and CDR2 from the germline V gene are SQVTM and ANQGSEA. The junction had 8 bases not matched to a gene; V was cut back by 6 bases and J by 0 bases. The CDR3 here is CSVGTGESSGNTIYF. CDR3 coding DNA: TGCAGCGTAGGTACAGGGGAGAGCTCTGGAAACACCATATATTTT. The full variable domain, rest sourced from reference TRBV29-1 and TRBJ1-3, is SAVISQKPSRDICQRGTSLTIQCQVDSQVTMMFWYRQQPGQSLTLIATANQGSEATYESGFVIDKFPISRPNLTFSTLTVSNMSPEDSSIYLCSVGTGESSGNTIYFGEGSWLTVV.

The chain carries TRBV14 and TRBJ2-7; D tentatively reads TRBD1 or TRBD2 (5 bases each). CDR1 is SGHDN, CDR2 FVKESK, per germline. This CDR3 is built from 17 residues. The V end was cut by 1 base, the J end by 3 bases, with 19 bases between. The CDR3 here is CASSQGVGGREYYEQYF. CDR3 sequence (DNA): TGTGCCAGCAGCCAAGGAGTTGGTGGCAGGGAGTACTACGAGCAGTACTTC.

The DNA for the CDR3 is TGTGCCAGCTCACCACCGGACTTTTTCGTCCTGACTTTC. This sequence encodes CASSPPDFFVLTF. The chain employs TRBV18 and TRBJ2-6; D is perhaps TRBD2 (5 bases). The V end lost 0 bases, the J end lost 12 bases, and 9 bases lay between the germline ends. Looked up from germline, CDR1 is KGHSH and CDR2 is LQKENI. CDR3 length: 13 amino acids.

This clone occurred a few times. The gene calls are TRBV15 and TRBJ1-3; 8 bases align to TRBD1. Germline V CDR1 and CDR2: LNHNV, YYDKDF (reference sequence). The trim removed 4 bases at V and 1 base at J, leaving 9 bases unmatched. This CDR3 has 17 amino acids. CDR3 residues: CATSTQWDRQSGNTIYF. DNA of the CDR3: TGTGCCACCAGCACGCAGTGGGACAGGCAATCTGGAAACACCATATATTTT.

CDR3 amino acids: CASSFIGDEQFF. CDR3 nucleotide sequence: TGTGCCAGCAGCTTCATCGGAGATGAGCAGTTCTTC. J is TRBJ2-1 and V is TRBV5-6, with no clear D. The ends were cut back, 2 bases at V and 8 bases at J, with 8 bases in the middle. Germline-derived CDR1 and CDR2 are SGHDT and YYEEEE. The CDR3 has 12 residues. Full variable domain (remainder filled in from reference TRBV5-6 and TRBJ2-1): DAGVTQSPTHLIKTRGQQVTLRCSPKSGHDTVSWYQQALGQGPQFIFQYYEEEERQRGNFPDRFSGHQFPNYSSELNVNALLLGDSALYLCASSFIGDEQFFGPGTRLTVL.

The V and J genes are TRBV5-1 and TRBJ2-3, with 7 bases aligning to TRBD2. CDR1 is SGHRS and CDR2 is YFSETQ in the germline V gene. V gave up 3 bases and J gave up 0 bases; unmatched junction bases: 10. This CDR3 is 17 amino acids long. CDR3 nucleotide sequence: TGCGCCAGCAGCTCGCGAGAGACTAGCACTAGCACAGATACGCAGTATTTT. It encodes CASSSRETSTSTDTQYF.

The chain uses TRBV4-1 and TRBJ2-2, with D unresolved. V shed 0 bases and J shed 3 bases, with 8 bases lying between them. Germline-derived CDR1 and CDR2 are MGHRA and YSYEKL. CDR3 length: 15 residues. CDR3 bases: TGCGCCAGCAGCCAAGACCCGGGCTACACCGGGGAGCTGTTTTTT. It encodes CASSQDPGYTGELFF.

This chain uses TRBV23-1 with TRBJ1-3, with D maybe TRBD1 (6 bases). Being an ORF, TRBV23-1 has a function that is uncertain. CDR3 size: 17 residues. Trimming cost V 3 bases and J 1 base, with 16 bases left between them. CDR3 sequence (DNA): TGCGCCAGCAGTCACCGCCCAGGGGCCGGGTCTGGAAACACCATATATTTT. This gives the protein CASSHRPGAGSGNTIYF.

This chain connects TRBV30 to TRBJ1-1; no firm D call. Germline V gene lookup returns CDR1 GTSNPN and CDR2 SVGIG (reference sequence). The V end was cut by 3 bases, the J end by 4 bases, with 21 bases between. There are 16 residues in the CDR3. CDR3 protein: CAWSAIEATTSTEAFF. CDR3 nucleotide sequence: TGTGCCTGGAGCGCGATCGAGGCGACAACTTCCACTGAAGCTTTCTTT.

This clone was recorded a few times. This chain joins TRBV29-1 and TRBJ2-4, with 7 bases that match TRBD2. V gave up 3 bases and J gave up 0 bases; unmatched junction bases: 11. The CDR3 spans 17 residues. Germline V gives CDR1 SQVTM, CDR2 ANQGSEA. The CDR3 nucleotides read TGCAGCGTTGAGGGTTTAGTAGCGGGCCTAGCCAAAAACATTCAGTACTTC. Its translation: CSVEGLVAGLAKNIQYF.

This clone was detected a few times. V gene TRBV29-1 combines with J gene TRBJ2-2; TRBD2 is a possible D gene (6 bases). Trimming took off 6 bases at V and 6 bases at J, with 8 bases between the two ends. This CDR3 comprises 11 residues. CDR1 and CDR2 from the germline V gene are SQVTM and ANQGSEA. The CDR3 reads CSVRLAGELFF. CDR3 nucleotides: TGCAGCGTGCGACTAGCCGGGGAGCTGTTTTTT.

The rearrangement uses TRBV18 and TRBJ1-1; D uncertain. Trimming left V 0 bases short and J 5 bases short, with 13 bases between. Germline CDR1 KGHSH, CDR2 LQKENI. The CDR3 has 15 amino acids. DNA for the CDR3: TGTGCCAGCTCACCACCCCTGGGCCGGGTGACTGAAGCTTTCTTT. Protein sequence: CASSPPLGRVTEAFF.

The chain has TRBV27 and TRBJ1-6; 10 nucleotides match TRBD1. The CDR3 sequence is 16 residues long. The germline V gene encodes CDR1 MNHEY and CDR2 SMNVEV (reference sequence). V lost 0 bases, J lost 7 bases, and 3 bases stayed unmatched. The CDR3: CASSLSRDRGNSPLHF. The CDR3 DNA reads as TGTGCCAGCAGTTTATCCCGGGACAGGGGAAATTCACCCCTCCACTTT.

In this sample, this clone turned up once. CDR3 in DNA: TGCAGCGTTGACGACAGGGATTACAACTATGGCTACACCTTC. Translating gives CSVDDRDYNYGYTF. This chain connects TRBV29-1 to TRBJ1-2; TRBD1 matches 7 bases. V lost 3 bases to trimming and J lost 2 bases; unmatched junction nucleotides: 6. The CDR3 covers 14 residues. Per germline, CDR1 SQVTM and CDR2 ANQGSEA.

This chain joins TRBV29-1 and TRBJ1-1; TRBD1 aligns across 11 bases. Trimming removed 2 bases from V and 3 bases from J; junction bases left unmatched: 5. This CDR3 region has 15 residues. The germline V gene encodes CDR1 SQVTM and CDR2 ANQGSEA. As DNA, the CDR3 is TGCAGCGTTGAACTTCTGGGACAGGGGGACACTGAAGCTTTCTTT. Amino acids: CSVELLGQGDTEAFF.

The chain combines TRBV11-2 with TRBJ2-3; TRBD2 is a possible D gene (6 bases). Germline V gives CDR1 SGHAT, CDR2 FQNNGV. This CDR3 is built from 15 residues. The V end lost 5 bases, the J end lost 4 bases, and 16 bases lay between the germline ends. The CDR3 nucleotides are TGTGCCAGCAGCCCCTTTGGCGGGGACGCAGATACGCAGTATTTT. Amino acid sequence: CASSPFGGDADTQYF. The complete variable domain, with remaining parts taken from reference TRBV11-2 and TRBJ2-3, reads EAGVAQSPRYKIIEKRQSVAFWCNPISGHATLYWYQQILGQGPKLLIQFQNNGVVDDSQLPKDRFSAERLKGVDSTLKIQPAKLEDSAVYLCASSPFGGDADTQYFGPGTRLTVL.

This chain links TRBV5-1 with TRBJ2-5; D is unclear. Germline lookup yields CDR1 SGHRS and CDR2 YFSETQ. The CDR3 loop spans 13 amino acids. Between the trimmed V and J ends, which lost 3 bases and 4 bases, there was a span of 10 bases. CDR3 DNA sequence: TGCGCCAGCAGCTCCCCAGCAGGAGAGACCCAGTACTTC. Its translation: CASSSPAGETQYF.

The V and J genes are TRBV7-9 and TRBJ1-1; 7 bases agree with TRBD1. J lost 5 bases, V lost 0 bases, and 6 bases had no gene match. Germline V lookup: CDR1 SEHNR, CDR2 FQNEAQ (reference sequence). The CDR3 loop spans 15 amino acids. The DNA of the CDR3 is TGTGCCAGCAGCTTAGCGGGAGGGGGCAATACTGAAGCTTTCTTT. Its translation is CASSLAGGGNTEAFF.

This clone turned up a few times. The gene calls are TRBV7-9 and TRBJ1-5; D ambiguous. Per germline, CDR1 SEHNR and CDR2 FQNEAQ (reference sequence). V was cut by 5 bases and J by 3 bases, with 17 bases left in between. CDR3 length: 16 residues. This CDR3 is CASSQVTGSHNQPQHF. The DNA for the CDR3 is TGTGCCAGCAGCCAAGTAACGGGAAGCCACAATCAGCCCCAGCATTTT.

CDR3 residues: CASSHLVQEVSNQPQHF. The CDR3 nucleotides are TGTGCCAGCAGCCATCTTGTTCAGGAGGTTAGCAATCAGCCCCAGCATTTT. The chain employs TRBV13 and TRBJ1-5, with D unresolved. Looked up from germline, CDR1 is PRHDT and CDR2 is FYEKMQ (reference sequence). V shed 5 bases and J shed 0 bases, with 17 bases lying between them. This CDR3 region has 17 residues.

The sample holds a few counts of this clone. The genes are TRBV15 and TRBJ2-3; 7 nucleotides agree with TRBD1. The CDR3 is made up of 21 amino acids. J lost 0 bases, V lost 5 bases, and 23 bases had no gene match. The germline V gene encodes CDR1 LNHNV and CDR2 YYDKDF (reference sequence). The CDR3 DNA sequence: TGTGCCACCAGCCCCCATCCCGGGACAGCGAAGCCTAAAGATAGCACAGATACGCAGTATTTT. Translated: CATSPHPGTAKPKDSTDTQYF.

The chain has TRBV27 and TRBJ1-5; no definite D call. Trimming took off 0 bases at V and 2 bases at J, with 8 bases between the two ends. Germline V gene data show CDR1 as MNHEY and CDR2 as SMNVEV (reference sequence). This CDR3 comprises 15 residues. The CDR3 sequence is CASSLSGNGNQPQHF. DNA for the CDR3: TGTGCCAGCAGTTTATCGGGGAATGGCAATCAGCCCCAGCATTTT.

In this sample, this clone turned up once. The rearrangement links TRBV6-6 to TRBJ2-7; D call uncertain. The CDR3 loop spans 11 amino acids. Germline CDR1 is MNHNY and CDR2 is SVGAGI (reference sequence). V gave up 2 bases and J gave up 6 bases, with 5 bases separating them. For the CDR3, the DNA is TGTGCCAGCAGTTACGATGGCGAGCAGTACTTC. Translating gives CASSYDGEQYF.

CDR3 sequence (DNA): TGTGCCAGCAGCTTAGTACAAGGGAATTCACCCCTCCACTTT. It is translated as CASSLVQGNSPLHF. This chain links TRBV7-9 with TRBJ1-6; D ambiguous. CDR1 is SEHNR and CDR2 is FQNEAQ in the germline V gene (reference sequence). Between the trimmed V and J ends, which lost 1 base and 7 bases, there was a span of 8 bases. The CDR3 has 14 residues.

V is TRBV30 and J is TRBJ1-1; the match to TRBD1 covers 8 bases. J gave up 3 bases and V 1 base, and 7 bases lay outside the gene matches. Per the germline V gene, CDR1 is GTSNPN and CDR2 is SVGIG (reference sequence). The CDR3 is 15 residues long. CDR3 region: CAWSEYRGVDTEAFF. The CDR3 region has the DNA TGTGCCTGGAGTGAATACAGGGGGGTGGACACTGAAGCTTTCTTT.